The present TCR beta chain was sequenced within a study of blood T cell repertoires in COVID-19 (dated by TCRdb to 2020 to 2021). Regarding the complete study: Samples from collaborators originated in the United States, Italy and Spain and spanned both the acute and convalescent phases of COVID-19. The prospective study material was composed of cDNA or gDNA derived from T cells, B-cell-depleted T cells, or PBMCs. Deeply sampled blood TCRbeta repertoires from subjects exposed to, actively infected with, or recovered from COVID-19 were included in the dataset. A freely available public database, intended as a resource for researchers studying the immune response to SARS-CoV-2, is where the repertoires were released. The samples were drawn from two sources: the first 160 participants of the ongoing ImmuneRACE study, and 1,254 subjects contributed by 6 global collaborators. The sample metadata nearly always contained a de-identified subject ID, COVID-19 status, age in years and sex. Where HLA class I and class II types were available, the types were taken from metadata supplied by the sample provider, not from assay-based typing.

Collaborating institutions collected whole blood in K2EDTA tubes following their own protocols. For TCRbeta analysis, collaborator samples were shipped as frozen whole blood, as isolated PBMCs, or as DNA extracted from either sample type. On this clone itself: What antigen it recognizes has not been identified. No base quality values were provided; no much bigger clone lies one nucleotide off.

Study-level results and caveats: Clinical and demographic metadata were provided uncurated, with the amount varying by source and participant.

TCRbeta CDR3 regions were amplified from genomic DNA using the immunoSEQ Assay, a bias-controlled multiplex PCR. In the original analysis: The number of nucleated cells in each sample was estimated by amplification of reference gene primers within the assay. To quantify the absolute abundance of each unique TCRbeta CDR3 rearrangement, sequence reads were collapsed and filtered. For each sample, productive Simpson clonality was calculated by taking the square root of Simpson's diversity index across productive rearrangements. The immuneACCESS repertoire file appears here via TCRdb, limited to in-frame rearrangements. These files lack a portion of the clones; in checked studies, under half of the deficit traces to unresolved V genes, and the cause of the others is not known. From that table come the V and J calls and clone size; the DNA was used to work out D and trimming. The sample yields about 160,000 clones; roughly four fifths were counted once. The ten top clones hold 12% to 15% of the sample.

The CDR3 covers 16 residues, taking in both the cysteine and the phenylalanine. This entry keeps only the CDR3 DNA: 48 bases, framed from base 1. The germline V gene encodes CDR1 MNHEY and CDR2 SVGAGI. V is trimmed back by 4 bases and J by 8 bases, and the junction contains 7 bases that no gene match accounts for. The source is a human donor with acute or convalescent COVID-19. The donor label of this sample is uncertain. The chain was built from TRBV6-5 and TRBJ2-1, with TRBD2 identical over 14 junction bases. Source material: peripheral blood. Read as DNA, the sequence is TGTGCCAGCAGTTTAGGACTAGCGGGGGGCCAGGATGAGCAGTTCTTC. This yields the protein CASSLGLAGGQDEQFF.